Each of the 19 T cell receptor beta chains below was sequenced from the same sample in a study of cytomegalovirus exposure and HLA in healthy donors. Primers included in the PCR were 60 Vbeta and 13 Jbeta primers. Assay used: immunoSEQ multiplex PCR; TCRdb lists only in-frame clones, some missing. The data contain 95,000 to 130,000 clones, around 62% of them seen just once; the ten biggest clones take up just under 9.5%. Sequencing was carried out using PBMCs. These receptors came from a woman aged 40 to 50 in good health and CMV-seropositive.

The chain combines TRBV28 with TRBJ2-5; perhaps TRBD2 as D (5 bases). CDR3 size: 13 residues. The V end lost 4 bases, the J end lost 7 bases, and 13 bases lay between the germline ends. Germline V gives CDR1 MDHEN, CDR2 SYDVKM. The CDR3 here is CASSSLSRGTQYF. The CDR3 nucleotides read TGTGCCAGCAGTTCGCTGTCTCGGGGGACCCAGTACTTC.

V is TRBV7-2 and J is TRBJ2-3; D might be TRBD2 (5 bases). Trimming removed 1 base from V and 2 bases from J, with 10 bases in between. This CDR3 has 15 amino acids. Germline CDR1 SGHTA, CDR2 FQGNSA. This CDR3 reads CASSLGRGLTDTQYF. The CDR3 DNA reads TGTGCCAGCAGCTTAGGTCGCGGGCTCACAGATACGCAGTATTTT. Using reference TRBV7-2 and TRBJ2-3 for the parts outside the CDR3, the full variable domain is GAGVSQSPSNKVTEKGKDVELRCDPISGHTALYWYRQSLGQGLEFLIYFQGNSAPDKSGLPSDRFSAERTGGSVSTLTIQRTQQEDSAVYLCASSLGRGLTDTQYFGPGTRLTVL.

This chain connects TRBV5-4 to TRBJ1-1, with D tentatively TRBD1 (6 bases). The length of the CDR3 is 15 residues. CDR1 SGHNT and CDR2 YYREEE come from the germline V gene (reference sequence). The V and J ends lost 3 bases and 0 bases respectively, with 12 bases between them. The chain's CDR3 is CASSYPGHLNTEAFF. Here the CDR3 DNA reads TGTGCCAGCAGCTACCCGGGACATCTGAACACTGAAGCTTTCTTT.

V gene TRBV6-5 combines with J gene TRBJ1-5, with D possibly being TRBD1 (5 bases). The CDR3 contains 13 residues. Germline V gene data show CDR1 as MNHEY and CDR2 as SVGAGI. V lost 5 bases to trimming and J lost 7 bases, with 12 bases between them. The CDR3 protein is CASSTQEQQPQHF. CDR3 DNA: TGTGCCAGCAGTACACAGGAGCAACAGCCCCAGCATTTT.

The chain combines TRBV7-8 with TRBJ1-5, with 7 bases aligning to TRBD1. J gave up 7 bases and V 5 bases, and 11 bases lay outside the gene matches. Germline V gives CDR1 SGHVS, CDR2 FQNEAQ. The CDR3 has 15 residues. The CDR3 sequence is CASSPRDRASQPQHF. The CDR3 bases are TGTGCCAGCAGCCCCAGAGACAGGGCAAGCCAGCCCCAGCATTTT. The whole variable domain, remainder taken from reference TRBV7-8 and TRBJ1-5, is GAGVSQSPRYKVAKRGQDVALRCDPISGHVSLFWYQQALGQGPEFLTYFQNEAQLDKSGLPSDRFFAERPEGSVSTLKIQRTQQEDSAVYLCASSPRDRASQPQHFGDGTRLSIL.

A word on this clone: The junction shows a germline mismatch at one end, possibly a read error. This chain connects TRBV7-9 to TRBJ2-3; D not resolved. The CDR3 is made up of 16 amino acids. The germline V gene encodes CDR1 SEHNR and CDR2 FQNEAQ (reference sequence). In nucleotides, the CDR3 is TGTTCCAGCAGCTTAGAGCAGTCAGGTCCCACAGATACGCAGTATTTT. Translation: CSSSLEQSGPTDTQYF. The full variable domain, its missing parts supplied by reference TRBV7-9 and TRBJ2-3, is DTGVSQNPRHKITKRGQNVTFRCDPISEHNRLYWYRQTLGQGPEFLTYFQNEAQLEKSRLLSDRFSAERPKGSFSTLEIQRTEQGDSAMYLCSSSLEQSGPTDTQYFGPGTRLTVL.

This clone occurred a few times. V and J are TRBV29-1 and TRBJ2-2; 10 bases are a match to TRBD2. CDR1 is SQVTM, CDR2 ANQGSEA, per germline. The CDR3 is made up of 16 amino acids. V lost 4 bases to trimming and J lost 6 bases; unmatched junction nucleotides: 11. CDR3 region: CSVATSGERLAGELFF. Here the CDR3 DNA reads TGCAGCGTTGCTACTAGCGGGGAGAGGCTCGCCGGGGAGCTGTTTTTT.

The chain has TRBV18 and TRBJ2-7, with 10 bases aligning to TRBD2. The J segment lost 6 bases and the V segment lost 5 bases, leaving 13 bases of the junction unmatched. The CDR3 totals 16 residues. Germline V gene sequence: CDR1 KGHSH, CDR2 LQKENI. CDR3 loop: CASSLETSGEGGEQYF. The CDR3 DNA reads as TGTGCCAGCTCATTGGAAACTAGCGGGGAGGGAGGCGAGCAGTACTTC. Filled out from reference TRBV18 and TRBJ2-7, the complete variable domain reads NAGVMQNPRHLVRRRGQEARLRCSPMKGHSHVYWYRQLPEEGLKFMVYLQKENIIDESGMPKERFSAEFPKEGPSILRIQQVVRGDSAAYFCASSLETSGEGGEQYFGPGTRLTVT.

The sample holds a few counts of this clone. In DNA form, the CDR3 reads TGTGCCAGCAGTTACCAGGAGGGGGGGGCTACAGATACGCAGTATTTT. It codes for CASSYQEGGATDTQYF. The rearrangement links TRBV28 to TRBJ2-3; tentative D call: TRBD2 (7 bases). V was pared by 4 bases and J by 3 bases, with 17 bases between. Germline assignment: CDR1 MDHEN and CDR2 SYDVKM. This CDR3 is built from 16 residues.

In this sample, this clone turned up once. Other DNA variants within this sample encode the same CDR3. This sequence joins TRBV4-3 and TRBJ2-1, with 10 bases matching TRBD2. Germline values: CDR1 LGHNA, CDR2 YSLEER. V dropped 3 bases and J dropped 9; count of bases not matched to a gene: 17. This CDR3 is 18 amino acids long. CDR3 region: CASSHAGAGGDKFAEQFF. The CDR3 region has the DNA TGCGCCAGCAGCCACGCGGGAGCGGGAGGGGACAAGTTTGCTGAGCAGTTCTTC.

Here the CDR3 DNA reads TGTGCCAGCAGTTACTCGGGTCCGGGGGGGGAGCTGTTTTTT. This sequence encodes CASSYSGPGGELFF. The J gene is TRBJ2-2, the V gene TRBV6-5; TRBD2 might be the D (5 bases). V shed 0 bases and J shed 8 bases, with 10 bases lying between them. Per germline, CDR1 MNHEY and CDR2 SVGAGI. The CDR3 spans 14 residues.

This clone was seen a handful of times. Different DNA sequences within this sample yield the same CDR3. The V call is TRBV5-1, the J call TRBJ1-1; D may be TRBD1 (5 bases). V was shortened by 2 bases and J by 1 base, with 6 bases between the two germline ends. The CDR3 contains 13 residues. Germline CDR1 SGHRS, CDR2 YFSETQ. The CDR3 spells CASSFQGNTEAFF. DNA for the CDR3: TGCGCCAGCAGCTTCCAGGGGAACACTGAAGCTTTCTTT.

The chain is built from TRBV18 and TRBJ1-1; D perhaps matches TRBD1 (5 bases). The length of the CDR3 is 15 residues. The germline gives CDR1 KGHSH, CDR2 LQKENI. The V end was cut by 5 bases, the J end by 5 bases, with 18 bases between. The CDR3 loop reads CASSVSRGVNTEAFF. The CDR3 bases are TGTGCCAGCTCAGTCAGTCGGGGGGTAAATACTGAAGCTTTCTTT.

V usage is TRBV29-1 and J usage is TRBJ2-7; 9 nucleotides match TRBD1. With V trimmed by 4 bases and J by 4 bases, 2 bases remained unmatched. The germline gives CDR1 SQVTM, CDR2 ANQGSEA. The CDR3 sequence is 12 residues long. CDR3: CSVAGTGYEQYF. CDR3 bases: TGCAGCGTTGCCGGGACAGGGTACGAGCAGTACTTC.

In DNA form, the CDR3 reads TGTGCCAGCAGTCGACGGACAGGGATGAACACTGAAGCTTTCTTT. This translates into CASSRRTGMNTEAFF. The chain links TRBV25-1 to TRBJ1-1; 8 bases are a match to TRBD1. The CDR3 runs to 15 residues. The V segment lost 5 bases and the J segment 0 bases; nucleotides outside the gene matches: 5. Looked up from germline, CDR1 is MGHDK and CDR2 is SYGVNS.

CDR3 sequence reads: CASRPQAEVYEQYF. CDR3 nucleotide sequence: TGTGCCAGTAGGCCACAGGCTGAGGTCTACGAGCAGTACTTC. The chain uses TRBV19 and TRBJ2-7; D may be TRBD1 (5 bases). Trimming removed 6 bases at V and 3 bases at J, with 15 bases between. The CDR3 has 14 residues. The V gene's germline CDR1 is LNHDA and CDR2 SQIVND (reference sequence).

This sequence joins TRBV6-6 and TRBJ1-2; D might be TRBD1 (6 bases). V lost 7 bases and J 0 bases, leaving 18 bases between the germline ends. The CDR3 is 16 residues long. Germline V gives CDR1 MNHNY, CDR2 SVGAGI (reference sequence). CDR3 sequence reads: CASTITQGTTNYGYTF. The DNA for the CDR3 is TGTGCCAGCACCATAACCCAGGGGACTACTAACTATGGCTACACCTTC.

The chain combines TRBV5-1 with TRBJ2-7, with TRBD2 identical over 8 bases. From germline, CDR1 is SGHRS and CDR2 YFSETQ. With 0 bases clipped from V and 6 bases from J, the junction kept 11 bases outside the gene matches. The CDR3 contains 16 residues. The CDR3 sequence is CASSLAGGGTKAEQYF. CDR3 sequence (DNA): TGCGCCAGCAGCTTGGCCGGGGGGGGGACAAAGGCCGAGCAGTACTTC.

J is TRBJ1-2 and V is TRBV5-5, with 8 nucleotides matching TRBD1. The length of the CDR3 is 13 residues. Germline CDR1 reads SGHKS; CDR2 reads YYEKEE (reference sequence). V lost 5 bases and J lost 8; bases outside the gene matches: 8. The CDR3 DNA sequence: TGTGCCAGCAGTCAAGACAGGGGAGTAGGCTACACCTTC. This gives the protein CASSQDRGVGYTF. The full variable domain, with the rest looked up from reference TRBV5-5 and TRBJ1-2, is DAGVTQSPTHLIKTRGQQVTLRCSPISGHKSVSWYQQVLGQGPQFIFQYYEKEERGRGNFPDRFSARQFPNYSSELNVNALLLGDSALYLCASSQDRGVGYTFGSGTRLTVV.